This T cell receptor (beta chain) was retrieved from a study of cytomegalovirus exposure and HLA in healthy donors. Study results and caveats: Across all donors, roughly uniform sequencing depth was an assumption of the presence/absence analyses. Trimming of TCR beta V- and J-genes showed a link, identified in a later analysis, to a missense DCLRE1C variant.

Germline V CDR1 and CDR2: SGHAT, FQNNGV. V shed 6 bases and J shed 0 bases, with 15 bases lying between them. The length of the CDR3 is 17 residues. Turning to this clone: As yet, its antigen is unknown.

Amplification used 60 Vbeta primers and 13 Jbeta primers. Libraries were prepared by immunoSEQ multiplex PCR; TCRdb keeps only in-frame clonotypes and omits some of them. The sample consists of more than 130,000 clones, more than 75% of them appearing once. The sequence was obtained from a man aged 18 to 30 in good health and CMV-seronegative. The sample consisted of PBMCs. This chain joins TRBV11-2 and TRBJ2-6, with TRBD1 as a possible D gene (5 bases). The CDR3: CASRAIQGSSGANVLTF. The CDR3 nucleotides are TGTGCCAGCAGAGCGATTCAGGGCAGCTCTGGGGCCAACGTCCTGACTTTC.